The 10 T cell receptor beta chains below were found in one sample sequenced in a study of a mutant IDH1 vaccine in newly diagnosed glioma. No antigen has been assigned to these receptors. Measured with immunoSEQ multiplex PCR; TCRdb has only the in-frame clones, and not every one. The sample records around 41,000 clones, about four fifths being singletons. Noted time point: week 11, during vaccination. A 20-mer mutant IDH1 peptide at 300 ug was injected subcutaneously with topical imiquimod. Sequences were derived from PBMCs, sampled from a glioma patient whose treatment included an IDH1 peptide vaccine. These receptors came from a man aged 35-49 years with glioma.

The sample holds a few counts of this clone. The V gene is TRBV4-1, the J gene TRBJ1-5, with D maybe TRBD1 (5 bases). The CDR3 sequence is 17 residues long. Per germline, CDR1 MGHRA and CDR2 YSYEKL. V was clipped by 0 bases and J by 0 bases, with 12 bases between them. CDR3 nucleotides: TGCGCCAGCAGCCAAGATGCGGGGCGAACTAGCAATCAGCCCCAGCATTTT. Residues: CASSQDAGRTSNQPQHF.

The chain recombines TRBV10-3 with TRBJ2-1; D may be TRBD1 (5 bases). The CDR3 sequence is 14 residues long. Trimming cost V 5 bases and J 6 bases, with 14 bases left between them. The germline V gene has CDR1 ENHRY and CDR2 SYGVKD. In DNA, the CDR3 is TGTGCCATCAGTCTGCAACTTGGGGCCAATGAGCAGTTCTTC. This codes for CAISLQLGANEQFF.

The V gene is TRBV6-5, the J gene TRBJ1-5, with TRBD1 identical over 11 bases. Germline loops: CDR1 MNHEY, CDR2 SVGAGI. Losses at the gene ends were 5 bases for V and 5 bases for J; bases not matched to a gene: 5. The CDR3 runs 15 residues. This chain's CDR3 is CASSRGQGVDQPQHF. The CDR3 nucleotides are TGTGCCAGCAGTAGGGGACAGGGGGTGGATCAGCCCCAGCATTTT.

V and J are TRBV5-4 and TRBJ2-7, with TRBD1 matching over 7 bases. CDR1 is SGHNT and CDR2 is YYREEE in the germline V gene (reference sequence). The CDR3 totals 13 residues. The V gene end was trimmed by 5 bases and the J gene end by 4 bases; junction bases not matched to a gene: 6. The CDR3 is CASSDRVMYEQYF. CDR3 DNA sequence: TGTGCCAGCAGTGACAGGGTAATGTACGAGCAGTACTTC.

This clone is a singleton in its sample. The V call is TRBV19, the J call TRBJ1-1, with TRBD1 matching over 11 bases. V shed 5 bases, J shed 1 base, and the junction held 6 bases outside the gene matches. This CDR3 has 16 residues. Germline CDR1 is LNHDA and CDR2 is SQIVND (reference sequence). This CDR3 reads CASSLRTGGTNTEAFF. DNA of the CDR3: TGTGCCAGTAGTCTTCGGACAGGGGGCACGAACACTGAAGCTTTCTTT. Together with reference TRBV19 and TRBJ1-1, the CDR3 gives the full variable domain: DGGITQSPKYLFRKEGQNVTLSCEQNLNHDAMYWYRQDPGQGLRLIYYSQIVNDFQKGDIAEGYSVSREKKESFPLTVTSAQKNPTAFYLCASSLRTGGTNTEAFFGQGTRLTVV.

The V and J genes are TRBV14 and TRBJ2-1; a possible D gene is TRBD2 (5 bases). The germline V and J ends were trimmed by 5 bases and 10 bases, with 15 bases remaining between them. The germline V gene has CDR1 SGHDN and CDR2 FVKESK. The CDR3 extends over 13 amino acids. The CDR3 reads CASSYTTDSEQFF. For the CDR3, the DNA is TGTGCCAGCAGCTACACGACGGACTCGGAGCAGTTCTTC.

The CDR3 coding sequence is TGTGCCAGCAGCCCTGCCTGGTCCAAAGAGACCCAGTACTTC. Its translation: CASSPAWSKETQYF. The J gene is TRBJ2-5, the V gene TRBV5-6; D remains ambiguous. Germline V gives CDR1 SGHDT, CDR2 YYEEEE. With 4 bases removed from V and 3 bases from J, the gap between germline ends came to 13 bases. CDR3 length: 14 amino acids.

The chain couples TRBV5-1 to TRBJ2-2; 11 nucleotides match TRBD2. Germline V gives CDR1 SGHRS, CDR2 YFSETQ. This CDR3 is 15 amino acids long. The trim removed 1 base at V and 7 bases at J, leaving 3 bases unmatched. Written as DNA, the CDR3 is TGCGCCAGCAGCTTGACTAGCGGGAGTAGCGGGGAGCTGTTTTTT. Amino acids: CASSLTSGSSGELFF.

This clone was recorded only once. The chain joins TRBV4-3 to TRBJ1-2; the match to TRBD1 covers 8 bases. This CDR3 region has 15 residues. Germline V gives CDR1 LGHNA, CDR2 YSLEER. With 3 bases clipped from V and 4 bases from J, the junction kept 7 bases outside the gene matches. CDR3 in amino acids: CASSQKTGGGYGYTF. The CDR3 region has the DNA TGCGCCAGCAGCCAGAAAACAGGGGGAGGCTATGGCTACACCTTC.

The J gene is TRBJ2-2, the V gene TRBV4-1; D unresolved. Per the germline V gene, CDR1 is MGHRA and CDR2 is YSYEKL. Trimming cost V 0 bases and J 4 bases, with 6 bases left between them. The CDR3 covers 14 residues. DNA of the CDR3: TGCGCCAGCAGCCAAGAGCGGTTCACCGGGGAGCTGTTTTTT. This translates into CASSQERFTGELFF.